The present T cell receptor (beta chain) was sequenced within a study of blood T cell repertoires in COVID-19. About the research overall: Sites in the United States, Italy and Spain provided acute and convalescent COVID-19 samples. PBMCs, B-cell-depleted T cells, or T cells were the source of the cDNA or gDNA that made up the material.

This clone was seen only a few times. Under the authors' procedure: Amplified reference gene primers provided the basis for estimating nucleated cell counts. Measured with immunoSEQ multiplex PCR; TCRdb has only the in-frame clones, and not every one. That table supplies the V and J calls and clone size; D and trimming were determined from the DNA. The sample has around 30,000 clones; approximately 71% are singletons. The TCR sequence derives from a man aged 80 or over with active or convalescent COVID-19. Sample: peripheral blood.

CDR3: CASSLWGNTDTQYF. The CDR3 nucleotides are TGTGCCAGCAGCTTGTGGGGCAACACAGATACGCAGTATTTT. This chain joins TRBV5-6 and TRBJ2-3; maybe TRBD1 (5 bases). Germline V lookup: CDR1 SGHDT, CDR2 YYEEEE. The V end was cut by 1 base, the J end by 2 bases, with 8 bases between. This CDR3 is built from 14 residues.